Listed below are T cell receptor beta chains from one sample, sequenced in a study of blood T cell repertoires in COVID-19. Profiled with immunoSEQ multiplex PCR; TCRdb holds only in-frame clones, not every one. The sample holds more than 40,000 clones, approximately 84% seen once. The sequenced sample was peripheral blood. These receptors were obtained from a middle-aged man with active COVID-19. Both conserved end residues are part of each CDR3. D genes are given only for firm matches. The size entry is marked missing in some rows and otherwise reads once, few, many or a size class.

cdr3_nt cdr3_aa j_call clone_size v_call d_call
TGTGCCACCAGCAGAGGTGGACAGGTGGGGACTGAAGCTTTCTTT CATSRGGQVGTEAFF TRBJ1-1 once TRBV15 TRBD1
TGTGCCAGCAGCCACCGGGACAGCAATTCACCCCTCCACTTT CASSHRDSNSPLHF TRBJ1-6 . TRBV3-1/TRBV3-2 TRBD1
TGTGCCAGCAGTTACTCCCGGGGGGCGAACACTGAAGCTTTCTTT CASSYSRGANTEAFF TRBJ1-1 . TRBV6-5 .
TGTGCCAGCAGCGGACAGGGAAGGTTGGGCTACACCTTC CASSGQGRLGYTF TRBJ1-2 . TRBV2 TRBD1
TGTGCCAGCAGCTTAGCCCCAGGGAATCAGCCCCAGCATTTT CASSLAPGNQPQHF TRBJ1-5 . TRBV7-2 .
TGTGCCAGCTCCACGACAGGGGATGATTCACCCCTCCACTTT CASSTTGDDSPLHF TRBJ1-6 . TRBV6-5 TRBD1
TGTGCCAGTAGTTTAGGAGGATCACTTAATGAAAAACTGTTTTTT CASSLGGSLNEKLFF TRBJ1-4 . TRBV19 .
TGTGCCAGCAGCCGGATCGGGGGGGGTGGGCAGCCCCAGCATTTT CASSRIGGGGQPQHF TRBJ1-5 . TRBV7-2 .
TGCACCAGCAGCCAAGATCCCGGTAGCGGGGGTGGGGAGACCCAGTACTTC CTSSQDPGSGGGETQYF TRBJ2-5 . TRBV1 .
TGTGCCAGCAGCCTGGAGCCCGCGAACACCGGGGAGCTGTTTTTT CASSLEPANTGELFF TRBJ2-2 . TRBV6-4 .
TGCGCCAGCAGCCAAGAAGTTTCGGCAGGATGGAACATTCAGTACTTC CASSQEVSAGWNIQYF TRBJ2-4 . TRBV4-3 .
TGTGCCAGCAGCCCTTCTTCGATGGGACAGGTTCCCTACGAGCAGTACTTC CASSPSSMGQVPYEQYF TRBJ2-7 . TRBV7-9 TRBD1
TGTGCCAGCAGTACGGGGAATTCACCCCTCCACTTT CASSTGNSPLHF TRBJ1-6 few TRBV7-2 .
TGTGCCAGCAGCCCAGTGGGGCTCTCTGGGGCCAACGTCCTGACTTTC CASSPVGLSGANVLTF TRBJ2-6 once TRBV7-2 .
TGTGCCAGCAGCTTAGCGCAGGGCAGGGGTAACACTGAAGCTTTCTTT CASSLAQGRGNTEAFF TRBJ1-1 . TRBV7-9 .
TGTGCCAGCAGCACTGAGGGAAACCCCTACAATGAGCAGTTCTTC CASSTEGNPYNEQFF TRBJ2-1 . TRBV6-4 .
TGTGCCAACCCACAGGGCCCGAACACCGGGGAGCTGTTTTTT CANPQGPNTGELFF TRBJ2-2 few TRBV2 .
TGCGCCAGCAGCATCTCCGGGGACTCCTACGAGCAGTACTTC CASSISGDSYEQYF TRBJ2-7 once TRBV5-1 .
TGTGCCAGCAGCTTGTACGGGGAGGATACGCAGTATTTT CASSLYGEDTQYF TRBJ2-3 . TRBV5-4 .
TGTGCCAGCAGCGTTACAGGGGTTGTTTATAATTCACCCCTCCACTTT CASSVTGVVYNSPLHF TRBJ1-6 . TRBV5-5 TRBD1
TGTGCCAGTTGTCCGGCCCTAGCGGGCAATCAGCCCCAGCATTTT CASCPALAGNQPQHF TRBJ1-5 . TRBV2 .
TGTGCCAGCAGTGAAGCGGCCGGACTACGTTCACCCCTCCACTTT CASSEAAGLRSPLHF TRBJ1-6 . TRBV2 .
TGTGCCAGCAGCTTAGATTCAGGCAATGAGCAGTTCTTC CASSLDSGNEQFF TRBJ2-1 . TRBV11-3 .
TGTGCCAGCAGCTACCCCCCGACAGGGCTCTCTGGAAACACCATGTATTTT CASSYPPTGLSGNTMYF TRBJ1-3 . TRBV13 TRBD1
TGTGCCAATTCAGGGGGGATCACAGATACGCAGTATTTT CANSGGITDTQYF TRBJ2-3 . TRBV10-3 .
TGTGCCAGCAGCCTTAGACCTGGGACAGGGCCTAGAAACACCATATATTTT CASSLRPGTGPRNTIYF TRBJ1-3 . TRBV3-1/TRBV3-2 TRBD1
TGTGCCATCAGTGAGTCTGAGACAGGGTCGAAGAACACCATATATTTT CAISESETGSKNTIYF TRBJ1-3 . TRBV10-3 TRBD1
TGTGCCAGCAGCTTACCCGCGGAGGAGACCCAGTACTTC CASSLPAEETQYF TRBJ2-5 . TRBV5-4 .
TGTGCCAGCAGCCCGGGAAACTACAATGAGCAGTTCTTC CASSPGNYNEQFF TRBJ2-1 . TRBV14 .
TGTGCCAGCAGCGTAGATCCAGGAATGAACACTGAAGCTTTCTTT CASSVDPGMNTEAFF TRBJ1-1 . TRBV9 .
TGTGCCAGCAGCCCAGGGGGCGGCTATGGCTACACCTTC CASSPGGGYGYTF TRBJ1-2 . TRBV12-3/TRBV12-4 TRBD1
TGTGCCAGTAGTAAGGGGTTTGGCACTGAAGCTTTCTTT CASSKGFGTEAFF TRBJ1-1 few TRBV19 .
TGCGCCAGCAGCCCGGGACTAGCGGGAGAGACCCAGTACTTC CASSPGLAGETQYF TRBJ2-5 . TRBV5-1 TRBD2
TGCGCCAGCAGCCAGGCCGGGACTAGCGGGGGGGGTAGGACAGATACGCAGTATTTT CASSQAGTSGGGRTDTQYF TRBJ2-3 . TRBV4-3 TRBD2
TGTGCCAGCAGTTACGTCAAGGGGACTGAAGCTTTCTTT CASSYVKGTEAFF TRBJ1-1 . TRBV6-5 .
TGTGCCAGCAGTTTACAACAGGGGTTAAATCAGCCCCAGCATTTT CASSLQQGLNQPQHF TRBJ1-5 . TRBV6-5 TRBD1
TGCGCCAGCAGTGGGTGGGGAGCAGGGGCCCTCCTCACAGATACGCAGTATTTT CASSGWGAGALLTDTQYF TRBJ2-3 . TRBV10-2 .
TGCGCCAGCAGTGAGTCCTTAGCGGGGTCCACCGATACGCAGTATTTT CASSESLAGSTDTQYF TRBJ2-3 . TRBV10-1 TRBD2
TGTGCCAGCAGCCCCAGGGGTCTATACAATGAGCAGTTCTTC CASSPRGLYNEQFF TRBJ2-1 . TRBV11-3 .
TGTGCCAGCAGCTCGCGGGGGGGGACCTACGAGCAGTACTTC CASSSRGGTYEQYF TRBJ2-7 few TRBV13 TRBD2
TGTGCCAGCAGCTTAGAGGCGGGAGCCACTGAAGCTTTCTTT CASSLEAGATEAFF TRBJ1-1 . TRBV7-9 .
TGTGCCAGCAGCTTTAGAAGCCAAGAGACCCAGTACTTC CASSFRSQETQYF TRBJ2-5 . TRBV5-6 .